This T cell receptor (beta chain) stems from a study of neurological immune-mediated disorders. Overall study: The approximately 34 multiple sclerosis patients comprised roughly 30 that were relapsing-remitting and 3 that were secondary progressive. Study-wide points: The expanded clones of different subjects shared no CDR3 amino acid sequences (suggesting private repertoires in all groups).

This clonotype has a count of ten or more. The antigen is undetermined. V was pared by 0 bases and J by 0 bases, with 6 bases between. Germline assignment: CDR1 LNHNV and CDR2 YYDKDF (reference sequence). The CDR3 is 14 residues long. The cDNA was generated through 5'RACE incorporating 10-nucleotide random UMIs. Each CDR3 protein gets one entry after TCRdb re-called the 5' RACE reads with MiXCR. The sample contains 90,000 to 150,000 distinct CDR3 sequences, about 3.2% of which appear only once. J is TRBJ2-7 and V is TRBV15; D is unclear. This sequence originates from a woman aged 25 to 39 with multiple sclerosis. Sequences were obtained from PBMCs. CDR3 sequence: CATSRDRSSYEQYF. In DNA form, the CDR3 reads TGTGCCACCAGCAGAGACAGGAGCTCCTACGAGCAGTACTTC.